This T cell receptor (beta chain) was obtained from a study of PD-1 blockade in classical Hodgkin lymphoma. Regarding the study as a whole: What caused the repertoire differences, perhaps disease activity or prior therapy, remains undefined. Newly diagnosed patients reportedly trailed healthy donors in baseline TCR diversity.

Time point noted: newly diagnosed, previously untreated cHL patient sample. Peripheral samples used as comparators were newly diagnosed, untreated classical Hodgkin lymphoma PBMCs. The CDR3 covers 15 residues. Germline lookup yields CDR1 LGHNA and CDR2 YSLEER. The J segment lost 14 bases and the V segment lost 0 bases, leaving 7 bases of the junction unmatched. A note on this clone: Its antigen is not known.

The table came from immunoSEQ multiplex PCR; TCRdb's copy has only in-frame clones and leaves some out. The data contain some 70,000 clones, about 93% of them singletons. The source material was peripheral blood mononuclear cells (PBMCs). V gene TRBV4-3 combines with J gene TRBJ2-3; 14 bases fit TRBD2. The receptor was derived from a human donor with classical Hodgkin lymphoma. CDR3 in amino acids: CASSQDRLAGGQRYF. In nucleotides, the CDR3 is TGCGCCAGCAGCCAAGATAGACTAGCGGGAGGGCAACGGTATTTT.